This T cell receptor (beta chain) came from a study of CD8+ T cells in alopecia areata. In the study overall: Treated individuals took tofacitinib by mouth, 5 to 10 mg twice daily.

The CDR3 consists of 15 residues. V gave up 4 bases and J gave up 5 bases; unmatched junction bases: 6. CDR1 is MNHNS, CDR2 SASEGT, per germline. General study results and limits: In scalp and blood, many expanded lesional clones persisted during tofacitinib. Tofacitinib significantly decreased scalp clonality and expanded CD8+ clones among top 100. Especially in alopecia totalis/universalis, lesional scalp showed greater clonality than normal scalp did.

As for treatment: oral pan-JAK inhibitor, 5-10 mg twice daily. Extracted RNA was reverse transcribed into cDNA, the sequencing template. The assay was immunoSEQ multiplex PCR, and TCRdb's table has in-frame clones only and misses some. This table has 140,000 to 150,000 clones, 45% to 60% appearing once. Worth noting for this clone: Its antigen is not identified.

This specimen consisted of CD8+ T cells sorted from blood, obtained at week 4, from a patient treated with tofacitinib. The TCR sequence derives from a human donor with alopecia areata. V gene TRBV6-1 combines with J gene TRBJ2-3; 10 positions agree with TRBD1. CDR3 amino acids: CASSARDRGRDTQYF. The CDR3 DNA reads as TGTGCCAGCAGTGCCCGGGACAGGGGACGAGATACGCAGTATTTT.